The 22 T cell receptor beta chains below all came from one sample that was sequenced in a study of cytomegalovirus exposure and HLA in healthy donors. Sequencing was performed with immunoSEQ multiplex PCR; in TCRdb, only in-frame clones are kept and a portion is missing. The table records over 60,000 clones, over 90% of them present only once. Specimen: PBMCs. These receptors were taken from a woman aged 18 to 35 in good health and CMV-seropositive.

This rearrangement joins TRBV9 to TRBJ2-5; D perhaps matches TRBD2 (6 bases). Germline V gives CDR1 SGDLS, CDR2 YYNGEE. Trimming cost V 7 bases and J 4 bases, with 20 bases left between them. The CDR3 sequence is 15 residues long. As DNA, the CDR3 is TGTGCCAGCTCGCGTGGGGACTTATCTCCAGAGACCCAGTACTTC. Translated, it gives CASSRGDLSPETQYF.

The table lists this clone with a count of one. The chain couples TRBV11-3 to TRBJ2-5; D call uncertain. In germline, CDR1 is SGHNT, CDR2 YENEEA. V lost 6 bases to trimming and J lost 4 bases, with 15 bases between them. The CDR3 is 14 amino acids. DNA for the CDR3: TGTGCCAGCAGTCCCGACACGCCTCTAGAGACCCAGTACTTC. Amino acids: CASSPDTPLETQYF.

The chain has TRBV15 and TRBJ1-2; 7 positions agree with TRBD1. V shed 0 bases, J shed 2 bases, and the junction held 9 bases outside the gene matches. Germline CDR1 LNHNV, CDR2 YYDKDF (reference sequence). There are 17 residues in the CDR3. This CDR3 reads CATSREGGQNLNYGYTF. The CDR3 nucleotides are TGTGCCACCAGCAGAGAGGGGGGACAGAACCTGAACTATGGCTACACCTTC.

The V gene is TRBV2, the J gene TRBJ2-3, with 11 bases identical to TRBD1. After removal of 5 bases from V and 6 bases from J, the junction contained 4 bases not matched to a gene. CDR1 and CDR2 from the germline V gene are SNHLY and FYNNEI. The CDR3 length is 14 residues. The CDR3 loop is CASSWTGGFDTQYF. Here the CDR3 DNA reads TGTGCCAGCAGTTGGACAGGGGGCTTCGATACGCAGTATTTT.

The gene calls are TRBV18 and TRBJ2-1, with unresolved D. Deletions cut 3 bases from V and 8 bases from J, with 14 bases between. The CDR3 has 14 amino acids. In germline, CDR1 is KGHSH, CDR2 LQKENI. In nucleotides, the CDR3 is TGTGCCAGCTCACCCTCTTATCCCGGAGATGAGCAGTTCTTC. Translation: CASSPSYPGDEQFF. The full variable domain, rest sourced from reference TRBV18 and TRBJ2-1, is NAGVMQNPRHLVRRRGQEARLRCSPMKGHSHVYWYRQLPEEGLKFMVYLQKENIIDESGMPKERFSAEFPKEGPSILRIQQVVRGDSAAYFCASSPSYPGDEQFFGPGTRLTVL.

This chain uses TRBV6-6 with TRBJ2-5, with TRBD2 matching over 8 bases. This CDR3 has 14 residues. V gave up 6 bases and J gave up 2 bases; unmatched junction bases: 5. Germline V lookup: CDR1 MNHNY, CDR2 SVGAGI (reference sequence). In nucleotides, the CDR3 is TGTGCCAGCAGCCACGGGGGGGCGCAAGAGACCCAGTACTTC. This gives the protein CASSHGGAQETQYF.

This sequence joins TRBV7-8 and TRBJ2-7, with 7 bases lining up with TRBD1. Germline V gene sequence: CDR1 SGHVS, CDR2 FQNEAQ. CDR3 size: 12 residues. CDR3 protein: CATQGLSYEQYF. The CDR3 DNA is TGTGCAACACAGGGGCTCTCCTACGAGCAGTACTTC.

The J gene is TRBJ1-3, the V gene TRBV7-9; D gene uncertain. Trimming took off 2 bases at V and 0 bases at J, with 8 bases between the two ends. The CDR3 is made up of 15 amino acids. Per the germline V gene, CDR1 is SEHNR and CDR2 is FQNEAQ (reference sequence). The CDR3 DNA is TGTGCCAGCAGCTTAACTTCCAACTCTGGAAACACCATATATTTT. Translation gives CASSLTSNSGNTIYF. The full variable domain, its missing parts supplied by reference TRBV7-9 and TRBJ1-3, is DTGVSQNPRHKITKRGQNVTFRCDPISEHNRLYWYRQTLGQGPEFLTYFQNEAQLEKSRLLSDRFSAERPKGSFSTLEIQRTEQGDSAMYLCASSLTSNSGNTIYFGEGSWLTVV.

The chain has TRBV9 and TRBJ2-1, with 12 nucleotides matching TRBD2. Germline CDR1 and CDR2: SGDLS and YYNGEE. V shed 0 bases and J 6 bases; nucleotides not matched to a gene: 16. CDR3 length: 20 residues. The CDR3 DNA reads TGTGCCAGCAGCGTAGGCGAGACAGGGGTATCTAGCGGGAGGGGCAATGAGCAGTTCTTC. Protein: CASSVGETGVSSGRGNEQFF.

V gene TRBV4-1 combines with J gene TRBJ2-1; D is possibly TRBD1 (6 bases). The germline CDR1 and CDR2 sequences are MGHRA and YSYEKL. The CDR3 spans 13 residues. Trimming removed 0 bases at V and 8 bases at J, with 8 bases between. For the CDR3, the DNA is TGCGCCAGCAGCCAAGAACCAGGGGATGAGCAGTTCTTC. Translation: CASSQEPGDEQFF.

V usage is TRBV4-3 and J usage is TRBJ1-1; D call uncertain. The germline V and J ends were trimmed by 3 bases and 8 bases, with 13 bases remaining between them. The V gene's germline CDR1 is LGHNA and CDR2 YSLEER. The length of the CDR3 is 13 residues. This CDR3 is CASSHRGNQEAFF. The DNA for the CDR3 is TGCGCCAGCAGCCACCGGGGTAACCAAGAAGCTTTCTTT.

Here the CDR3 reads CASSQSLPGAFTNEKLFF. The CDR3 DNA reads TGCGCCAGCAGTCAATCGCTCCCAGGGGCCTTCACTAATGAAAAACTGTTTTTT. The chain combines TRBV23-1 with TRBJ1-4; tentative D call: TRBD1 (6 bases). TRBV23-1 is known as an ORF, though its function is uncertain. This CDR3 spans 18 amino acids. The ends were cut back, 0 bases at V and 2 bases at J, with 16 bases in the middle.

This chain joins TRBV7-8 and TRBJ2-7; 8 bases match TRBD1. The CDR3 has 16 residues. Germline lookup yields CDR1 SGHVS and CDR2 FQNEAQ. The V segment lost 0 bases and the J segment 3 bases; nucleotides outside the gene matches: 7. CDR3 DNA: TGTGCCAGCAGCTTAGCCACGGCAGGGGGCGGCTACGAGCAGTACTTC. This translates into CASSLATAGGGYEQYF.

This clone was picked up one time. This chain uses TRBV7-8 with TRBJ1-1; no firm D call. Trimming left V 0 bases short and J 4 bases short, with 9 bases between. The CDR3 sequence is 14 residues long. Per the germline V gene, CDR1 is SGHVS and CDR2 is FQNEAQ. The CDR3 is CASSLAQRVTEAFF. In DNA, the CDR3 is TGTGCCAGCAGCTTAGCGCAGCGGGTCACTGAAGCTTTCTTT. Together with reference TRBV7-8 and TRBJ1-1, the CDR3 gives the full variable domain: GAGVSQSPRYKVAKRGQDVALRCDPISGHVSLFWYQQALGQGPEFLTYFQNEAQLDKSGLPSDRFFAERPEGSVSTLKIQRTQQEDSAVYLCASSLAQRVTEAFFGQGTRLTVV.

This rearrangement joins TRBV30 to TRBJ2-7, with TRBD2 matching 14 bases. This CDR3 region has 14 residues. Trimming cost V 1 base and J 5 bases; bases outside gene matches: 1. The germline CDR1 and CDR2 sequences are GTSNPN and SVGIG (reference sequence). CDR3 loop: CAWSATSGRDEQYF. The CDR3, as DNA: TGTGCCTGGAGTGCGACTAGCGGGAGGGACGAGCAGTACTTC.

This chain joins TRBV7-2 and TRBJ2-1; 7 positions match TRBD2. The CDR3 has 15 amino acids. Germline trimming cut 5 bases from V and 1 base from J; bases unmatched to any gene: 5. The germline CDR1 and CDR2 sequences are SGHTA and FQGNSA. This chain's CDR3 is CASSGEAGSYNEQFF. The CDR3 DNA follows: TGTGCCAGCAGCGGGGAAGCGGGATCCTACAATGAGCAGTTCTTC.

The chain uses TRBV5-1 and TRBJ2-1; TRBD2 matches 7 bases. V gave up 4 bases and J gave up 1 base; unmatched junction bases: 11. Germline V gene lookup returns CDR1 SGHRS and CDR2 YFSETQ. This CDR3 is 17 amino acids long. The CDR3 sequence: CASSPLSGILSYNEQFF. The CDR3 DNA follows: TGCGCCAGCAGCCCCCTCAGCGGGATCCTGTCCTACAATGAGCAGTTCTTC.

This chain links TRBV9 with TRBJ2-1, with 9 nucleotides matching TRBD2. Germline CDR1 is SGDLS and CDR2 is YYNGEE. V lost 0 bases, J lost 5 bases, and 3 bases stayed unmatched. The CDR3 length is 15 residues. CDR3 loop: CASSVGLAVDNEQFF. CDR3 in DNA: TGTGCCAGCAGCGTAGGACTAGCGGTCGACAATGAGCAGTTCTTC. The whole variable domain, remainder taken from reference TRBV9 and TRBJ2-1, is DSGVTQTPKHLITATGQRVTLRCSPRSGDLSVYWYQQSLDQGLQFLIQYYNGEERAKGNILERFSAQQFPDLHSELNLSSLELGDSALYFCASSVGLAVDNEQFFGPGTRLTVL.

Turning to this clone: One end of the junction is discordant with germline, which a read error may explain. The chain recombines TRBV19 with TRBJ2-1; D possibly corresponds to TRBD2 (6 bases). CDR1 and CDR2 from the germline V gene are LNHDA and SQIVND (reference sequence). This CDR3 is built from 11 residues. The CDR3 sequence: CASSKGGTRIF. The CDR3 coding sequence is TGTGCCAGTAGTAAGGGAGGAACTAGGATCTTC.

This clone has only a few counts. The V gene is TRBV29-1, the J gene TRBJ2-5; TRBD2 matches 7 bases. The CDR3 is made up of 15 amino acids. Germline CDR1 reads SQVTM; CDR2 reads ANQGSEA. V shed 0 bases, J shed 5 bases, and the junction held 9 bases outside the gene matches. CDR3 protein: CSVEDRWGGRETQYF. CDR3 bases: TGCAGCGTTGAAGATCGGTGGGGGGGGAGGGAGACCCAGTACTTC.

J is TRBJ2-7 and V is TRBV19, with 11 positions matching TRBD2. The CDR3 totals 14 residues. With 6 bases clipped from V and 5 bases from J, the junction kept 6 bases outside the gene matches. The germline gives CDR1 LNHDA, CDR2 SQIVND (reference sequence). The chain's CDR3 is CASRASGRINEQYF. In nucleotides, the CDR3 is TGTGCCAGTAGAGCTAGCGGGAGGATAAACGAGCAGTACTTC. The variable domain in full, completed from reference TRBV19 and TRBJ2-7, reads DGGITQSPKYLFRKEGQNVTLSCEQNLNHDAMYWYRQDPGQGLRLIYYSQIVNDFQKGDIAEGYSVSREKKESFPLTVTSAQKNPTAFYLCASRASGRINEQYFGPGTRLTVT.

The V gene is TRBV4-2, the J gene TRBJ2-1, with unresolved D. This CDR3 has 18 residues. The V gene lost 0 bases and the J gene lost 0 bases, with 15 bases spanning the gap. CDR1 is LGHNA and CDR2 is YNFKEQ in the germline V gene. CDR3 protein: CASSQERTGSSSYNEQFF. The CDR3, as DNA: TGTGCCAGCAGCCAAGAACGAACCGGGTCCAGCTCCTACAATGAGCAGTTCTTC.